Included here is one T cell receptor beta chain sequence, with context. As yet, its antigen is unknown. 60 Vbeta and 13 Jbeta primers were used in PCR. Sequencing used immunoSEQ multiplex PCR; TCRdb keeps in-frame clones, though not all of them. The sample includes some 140,000 clones, about 68% seen only once; the top ten take around 1.9%. These data belong to a study of cytomegalovirus exposure and HLA in healthy donors. General observations from the study: As was reported, the classifier diagnosed cytomegalovirus status with high specificity and sensitivity.

This CDR3 region has 13 residues. Germline lookup yields CDR1 MDHEN and CDR2 SYDVKM. Trimming took 8 bases from V and 5 from J, leaving 16 bases between them. Participants comprised healthy donors of bone marrow. Sequencing was carried out using PBMCs. The V and J genes are TRBV28 and TRBJ2-7, with D possibly matching TRBD2 (6 bases). This receptor was taken from a man aged 25-40 years in good health and CMV-seronegative. The CDR3 reads CASFYGGTHEQYF. In DNA, the CDR3 is TGTGCCAGCTTTTATGGGGGGACCCACGAGCAGTACTTC.